This T cell receptor beta chain was sequenced during a study of cytomegalovirus exposure and HLA in healthy donors (dated by TCRdb to 2016 to 2017). General notes on the study: In an earlier analysis of roughly 590 of the donors, about 260 Gb of sequence data and approximately 100 million unique TCR beta sequences from about 179 million T cells were reported. A later genetic analysis used genome-wide SNP genotypes for about 65% of the 666 donors, treating that subset as a discovery cohort. To predict cytomegalovirus infection status, the study brought together high-throughput TCR immunosequencing, statistical association of individual TCRs with disease status, and machine learning. Of the roughly 400 genotyped donors, approximately 83% fell in the genetic ancestry cluster associated with self-reported Caucasian donors. Alongside the repertoire data, information on donor age, sex, ethnicity and CMV serostatus was compiled. Typing coverage differed by locus: A, B, C, DRB1 and DQB1 were typed in about 620-630 donors, DQA1 in 500 to 550, DPA1 in around 580, and DPB1 in 450 to 490. Using immunosequencing, the study profiled T cell repertoires from some 670 subjects and related those repertoires to cytomegalovirus serostatus. Every repertoire in the discovery cohort had been generated on one and the same sequencing platform. An early release that covered roughly 600 HLA-typed donors contained around 300 gigabases of sequencing data and 85 million to 100 million unique TCR sequences. A few DR-DQ haplotypes were handled as single units for association and clustering because linkage in the cohort was strong. Besides the first cohort of more than 650 subjects, a separate validation cohort made up of 90 to 150 different subjects was used. In a later analysis, previously published TCR beta repertoires from several hundred donors were re-analyzed and high-resolution HLA genotyping was added so that TCR occurrence patterns could be studied. Rather than drawing on any new phenotypic data, the later analysis identified candidate immune exposures from TCR beta sequences and the way those sequences occurred across donors. On average, around 240,000 unique TCR beta nucleotide sequences were sequenced per donor among about 400 genotyped donors of the cohort, with approximately 18% of those sequences being non-productive. The aim of the study was to test whether cataloging public T cell receptors could identify signatures of past pathogen exposure. An earlier analysis of some 500 of the donors applied high-throughput TCR beta sequencing to assess whether each TCR beta V gene segment acted as functional or pseudogenic. HLA typing included class I and class II loci at four-digit resolution.

Receptor libraries were prepared by the immunoSEQ multiplex PCR assay. For the multiplex PCR, a mixture combining 60 forward primers for TCR Vbeta segments and 13 reverse primers for TCR Jbeta segments was used. Amplification of the CDR3 region of rearranged TCR beta genes was performed with a multiplex PCR assay on genomic DNA. The amplified TCR beta libraries were sequenced on the Illumina HiSeq System as 87-base-pair reads. From the authors' description of their analysis: Across the 500 to 700 repertoires, a later analysis counted 80 million or so unique TCR beta chains, some 11 million of which were shared by at least two donors. Raw reads were error-corrected and collapsed into unique sequences with a nearest-neighbor algorithm that merged closely related sequences to remove PCR and sequencing errors. CDR3 sequences were aligned to IMGT reference sequences to assign V, D and J gene segments. For a sequence to be retained, a match of at least six nucleotides was required to both a V gene segment and a J gene segment. Rearrangements were called productive when the CDR3 lacked stop codons and stayed in frame with V and J; all others were non-productive. CDR3 was defined by IMGT convention, running from the second conserved V-encoded cysteine to the conserved J-encoded phenylalanine. Sequences without an unambiguous match to a single V gene segment were excluded from the earlier analysis of approximately 600 of the donors. In an earlier analysis of 500 to 750 of the donors, V segments were called functional above 56.7% productive rearrangements and were called segregating when the between-donor standard deviation exceeded 5%. A statistical classification framework was built to diagnose cytomegalovirus status from the catalog of TCR beta chain sequences. In a later analysis, V and J genes were assigned by comparing TCR nucleotide sequences against IMGT/GENE-DB human TR gene sequences. The TCRdist pipeline was used in a later analysis to assign CDR3 sequences and most-parsimonious VDJ recombination scenarios. A later analysis defined each TCR beta chain by its CDR3 amino acid sequence plus V-gene family, and excluded reads lacking a unique V-gene family. To address suspected cross-contamination and a sequencing artifact, a later analysis removed over 500 highly shared, low-generation-probability nucleotide sequences. For each public chain, a later analysis derived a clonal expansion index from normalized ranks of inferred template counts within each repertoire. In a later analysis, generation probabilities were computed using a VDJ recombination model fitted to out-of-frame rearrangements, and the results were checked against IGoR. In a later analysis, TCR-TCR, TCR-HLA and TCR-CMV co-occurrence was scored with hypergeometric tests, and a repertoire-size bias correction was applied to TCR pairs. To estimate false discovery rates, a later analysis permuted the HLA or CMV assignments 20 times. In a later analysis, co-occurring TCRs were grouped using DBSCAN, and TCRdist sequence similarity was added for clustering within HLA-allele-positive subsets. Co-occurrence clustering excluded repertoires with fewer than 30,000 or more than 120,000 public chains, plus five with anomalous nucleotide sharing. TCRdb stores this immuneACCESS table with in-frame sequences only. Part of the clones is absent; in the studies checked, under half of the shortfall reflects unresolved V genes, and no reason is known for the rest. The V and J calls and clone size come from that table; D and trimming were worked out from the DNA. For this sample the table gives around 190,000 clones, of which about 77% were detected only once. 4.5% to 5.5% of the sample is taken by the ten largest.

This clone was observed once. Which antigen it targets is not known. Base quality data are lacking; no much larger clone is found one base away. Taken from cysteine to phenylalanine, the CDR3 has 14 residues. Here the CDR3 DNA is all that survives: 42 bases in frame from base 1. The junction carries 14 bases between V and J, which are trimmed by 6 bases and 5 bases respectively. CDR1 and CDR2, per the germline V gene (reference sequence), are LNHDA and SQIVND. The cohort was made up of roughly 670 healthy bone marrow donors. Cohort members were all nominally healthy when sampled, although unrecorded immune exposures were likely present. The donor tested CMV seropositive and was one of the 289 seropositive cohort members. A peripheral blood sample was provided by each donor, and peripheral blood mononuclear cells were used for TCR beta sequencing. The Qiagen DNeasy Blood Extraction Kit was used to extract genomic DNA from the blood cell samples.

Overall study results and their limits: The 87-base-pair reads could not distinguish some IMGT-functional V segments, including TRBV6-2 and TRBV6-3, so those segments were excluded. A total of fewer than 200 TCR beta chains were listed by the study as associated with cytomegalovirus. In a later analysis, several top co-occurrence clusters were reported to appear linked to parvovirus B19, influenza, CMV and Epstein-Barr virus. Most CMV-associated TCR beta chains appeared to be HLA-restricted in a later analysis, and the HLA associations seemed to be driven largely by CMV exposure. In a later genetic analysis, a missense DCLRE1C variant was associated with V-gene and J-gene trimming of TCR beta chains, and the association was replicated in an independent cohort. A later analysis found that TCR association rates varied across HLA loci, with DRB1 alleles showing the most associated TCRs and HLA-C alleles the fewest. Three of the identified cytomegalovirus-associated TCR beta chains were confirmed in vitro to be specific for cytomegalovirus antigens. A group of highly shared sequence variants was considered likely to be a technical artifact of the sequencing pipeline. The presence/absence analyses assumed that sequencing depth was roughly uniform across donors, and that assumption may not be true. The only immune exposure information available for the cohort was CMV serostatus. Compared with the approximately 600-donor mean, donors in an Asian-associated ancestry cluster had fewer N-insertions in productive TCRs, according to a later genetic analysis. Most TCR sequences were observed very rarely across donors, whereas some public TCRs were present in many individuals. Linkage disequilibrium might explain the correlated functional status among segregating V segments, but an unknown experimental factor could not be excluded. Because counts were too low, roughly 17 rarely observed V segments, including chromosome 9 orphons, were left out of the earlier analysis of roughly 600 of the donors. HLA typing was unavailable for some donors at each locus, so association tests used only the typed subset. The cohort was sequenced for TCR beta chains only, and without alpha or paired-chain data the features that could be detected were limited. It was suggested by the authors that the approach could potentially be generalized to other disease states and immunological phenotypes. The classifier was reported to diagnose cytomegalovirus status with high specificity and sensitivity in both the original cohort and the validation cohort. Specific HLA alleles were associated with 15,000 to 20,000 TCR beta sequences at a false discovery rate of 0.05 in a later analysis. In an earlier analysis of approximately 590 of the donors, most TCR beta V segments appeared in productive rearrangements about 87% or about 30% of the time, broadly matching IMGT annotations. Strong co-occurrence of HLA alleles, especially DR and DQ, made assigning TCR associations to individual alleles difficult. In a later analysis, HLA-associated TCR beta chains were found to be more clonally expanded and to have lower generation probabilities than equally common non-associated chains. A further reported finding was that TCR beta sequences accurately predicted the HLA-A and HLA-B alleles for most subjects in the first cohort.

The sequencing sample was made of PBMCs. This sequence uses TRBV19 and TRBJ2-1, with the D gene not confidently named. The source is a man aged 25-40 years in good health and CMV-seropositive. The base sequence is TGTGCCAGTAGCACCGGGTCGTCTAACAATGAGCAGTTCTTC. Its coded protein is CASSTGSSNNEQFF.